Listed here is a single T cell receptor (beta chain). Per the original methods: Reference gene primer amplification yielded estimated nucleated cell counts. Sequenced by immunoSEQ multiplex PCR; TCRdb stores in-frame clones only, minus some. Clone size and V and J calls were adopted from that table, with D and trimming inferred from the DNA. The sample has tens of thousands of clones, 88% seen once. This entry is derived from a study of blood T cell repertoires in COVID-19. On the study more broadly: Sites in the United States, Italy and Spain provided acute and convalescent COVID-19 samples. Nucleic acid was either cDNA or gDNA, and it came from T cells, B-cell-depleted T cells, or PBMCs.

The sequenced sample was peripheral blood. This clonotype originated in a human donor in a cohort sampled during active COVID-19.

CDR3 amino acids: CAWSVSVSGNTIYF. CDR3 in DNA: TGTGCCTGGAGTGTATCGGTTTCAGGAAACACCATATATTTT. The rearrangement joins TRBV30 to TRBJ1-3; no clear D gene. The CDR3 runs to 14 residues. Germline V gene lookup returns CDR1 GTSNPN and CDR2 SVGIG (reference sequence). V gave up 0 bases and J gave up 4 bases, with 10 bases separating them.